The present entry profiles one TCR beta chain with its context. Its antigen is currently unknown. V was clipped by 6 bases and J by 5 bases; unmatched bases: 0. The CDR3 has 13 amino acids. Germline loops: CDR1 SNHLY, CDR2 FYNNEI. The sample is drawn from a study of T cells in localized non-small cell lung cancer. Study-wide results and limits: A median of 57 of the top 100 tumor clones appeared in adjacent lung, which was paired and uninvolved. Sequencing covered just one tumor region, so heterogeneity cannot be ruled out. Compared with tumor, uninvolved adjacent lung displayed greater T cell clonality, ranking highest overall.

TCRdb's table, derived via immunoSEQ multiplex PCR, lists solely in-frame clones and lacks some. The sample shows about 4,800 clones, 55% of them seen only once. This TCR was recovered from a male donor at least 60 years old with stage I squamous cell lung carcinoma. This sequence joins TRBV2 and TRBJ2-3; 12 bases agree with TRBD2. The material sequenced was lymph node tissue, taken before any cancer treatment. The CDR3 sequence is CASRGLAGDTQYF. Written as DNA, the CDR3 is TGTGCCAGCAGGGGACTAGCGGGAGATACGCAGTATTTT.